The 9 T cell receptor gamma chains presented below share a single source sample, sequenced in a study of γδ T cells in repeated Plasmodium falciparum infection. Bulk repertoires came from Vgamma9/Vdelta2+ or Vdelta2-negative gammadelta T cells flow-sorted from PBMC. TCRdb reprocessed the multiplex PCR reads using CATT. The sample has 25,000 to 35,000 gamma-chain clones; 1.4% are singletons. Sequenced sample: gamma-delta T cells from blood. Receptors were obtained from a pool of human donors (malaria-infected and uninfected, not separated).

This clone has only a few counts. With only one base between it and a far larger clone, this is likely a read error. V is TRGV9 and J is TRGJP. TCRdb gives no J gene; it was assigned here by matching the DNA to germline. Germline lookup yields CDR1 GITISATS and CDR2 ISYDGTV (reference sequence). The CDR3 spans 18 residues. The CDR3 loop is CALWEVPLQELGKKIKVF. CDR3 DNA: TGTGCCCTGTGGGAGGTACCCCTGCAAGAGTTGGGCAAAAAAATCAAGGTATTT.

This clone was detected a few times. Given a far larger clone just one base away, this is likely a sequencing read error. Other DNA sequences in this specimen translate into the identical CDR3. This chain joins TRGV9 and TRGJP. No J segment appears in TCRdb, so it was assigned here by matching the sequence to germline. Germline CDR1 reads GITISATS; CDR2 reads ISYDGTV (reference sequence). CDR3 length equals 18 residues. CDR3 nucleotides: TGTGCCTTGTGGGAGGTGGGTACGCAAGAGTTAGGCAAAAAAATCAAGGTATTT. It is translated as CALWEVGTQELGKKIKVF.

At least ten counts were recorded for this clone. This sequence joins TRGV5 and TRGJ1 or TRGJ2. V shed 2 bases and J 2 bases; nucleotides not matched to a gene: 3. Germline V CDR1 and CDR2: VINAFY, YDVSNSKD. The CDR3 sequence is 13 residues long. CDR3 sequence: CATWDTHYYKKLF. The CDR3 region has the DNA TGTGCCACCTGGGACACCCATTATTATAAGAAACTCTTT.

This clone was observed at least ten times. TCRdb's listed protein matches a much larger clone and diverges from this DNA's translation at residue 11, likely through a read error; the protein shown comes from the DNA. The gene calls are TRGV9 and TRGJP1. The length of the CDR3 is 12 residues. Looked up from germline, CDR1 is GITISATS and CDR2 is ISYDGTV (reference sequence). The CDR3 here is CAYEAHAWFKTF. For the CDR3, the DNA is TGTGCCTACGAAGCACATGCTTGGTTCAAGACATTT.

There are a few counts of this clone. The TCRdb protein, from a much larger clone, departs from this DNA's translation at residue 14, likely by read error; the protein shown derives from the DNA. The V gene is TRGV9, the J gene TRGJP. Germline CDR1 and CDR2: GITISATS and ISYDGTV (reference sequence). CDR3 size: 18 residues. The CDR3 spells CALWEPPSKELGKRIKVF. In DNA form, the CDR3 reads TGTGCCTTGTGGGAGCCCCCCTCCAAGGAGTTGGGCAAAAGAATCAAGGTATTT.

This clone was detected only a few times. This sequence is one base from a far larger clone and is likely a read error. The identical CDR3 is also encoded by other nucleotide sequences in the sample. The gene calls are TRGV9 and TRGJ1 or TRGJ2. No J segment appears in TCRdb, so it was assigned here by matching the sequence to germline. Germline assignment: CDR1 GITISATS and CDR2 ISYDGTV (reference sequence). The CDR3 sequence is 14 residues long. The CDR3 region has the DNA TGTGCTTTGTGGGTGACCTCCAAGGGCTTTAAGAAACTCTTT. Translated, it gives CALWVTSKGFKKLF.

In regard to this clone: The protein held in TCRdb is that of a much larger clone and does not match this DNA's translation at residue 11, likely because of a read error; the protein shown is translated from the DNA. This chain connects TRGV5 to TRGJP2. TCRdb carries no J gene annotation; the J gene was assigned here by matching the DNA with germline. Germline CDR1 and CDR2: VINAFY and YDVSNSKD. This CDR3 spans 14 amino acids. The CDR3: CATWDRSGDWTKTF. The CDR3, as DNA: TGTGCCACCTGGGACAGGTCGGGTGATTGGACCAAGACGTTT.

This clone was seen many times. The rearrangement joins TRGV8 to TRGJ1 or TRGJ2. Germline V gene sequence: CDR1 VENAVY, CDR2 YDSYNSRV. Trimming removed 0 bases from V and 3 bases from J; junction bases left unmatched: 2. The CDR3 contains 13 residues. The CDR3 spells CATWDRSYYKKLF. CDR3 in DNA: TGTGCCACCTGGGATAGGAGTTATTATAAGAAACTCTTT.

This clone was seen repeatedly, ten times or more. The chain employs TRGV8 and TRGJ1 or TRGJ2. This CDR3 has 19 amino acids. Germline loops: CDR1 VENAVY, CDR2 YDSYNSRV. V was clipped by 3 bases and J by 2 bases; unmatched bases: 22. CDR3 coding DNA: TGTGCCACCTGGGATCTGACCCTCCAAGGACCCCACGATTATTATAAGAAACTCTTT. This codes for CATWDLTLQGPHDYYKKLF.